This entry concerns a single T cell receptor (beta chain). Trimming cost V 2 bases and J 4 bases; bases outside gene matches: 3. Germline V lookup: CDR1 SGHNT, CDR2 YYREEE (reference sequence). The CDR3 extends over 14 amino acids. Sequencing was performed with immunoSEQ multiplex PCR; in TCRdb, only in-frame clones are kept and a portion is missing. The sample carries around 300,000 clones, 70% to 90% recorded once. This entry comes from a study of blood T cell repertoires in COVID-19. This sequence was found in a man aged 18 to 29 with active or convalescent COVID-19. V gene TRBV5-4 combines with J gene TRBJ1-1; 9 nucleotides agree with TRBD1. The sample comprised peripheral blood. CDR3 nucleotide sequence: TGTGCCAGCAGCTTTACAGGGGGCGGCACTGAAGCTTTCTTT. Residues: CASSFTGGGTEAFF.